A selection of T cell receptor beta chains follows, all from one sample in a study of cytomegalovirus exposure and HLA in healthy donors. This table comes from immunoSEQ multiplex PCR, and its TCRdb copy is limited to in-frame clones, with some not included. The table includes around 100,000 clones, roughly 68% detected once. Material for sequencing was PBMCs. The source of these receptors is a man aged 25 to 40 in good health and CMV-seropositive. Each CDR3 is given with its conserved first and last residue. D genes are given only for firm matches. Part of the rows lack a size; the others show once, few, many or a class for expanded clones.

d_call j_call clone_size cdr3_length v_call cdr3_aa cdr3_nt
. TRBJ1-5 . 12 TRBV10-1 CASSESSQPQHF TGCGCCAGCAGTGAGTCGAGTCAGCCCCAGCATTTT
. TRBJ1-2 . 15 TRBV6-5 CGSSYYGDSYPNYTF TGTGGCAGCAGTTACTATGGCGACTCGTACCCAAACTACACCTTC
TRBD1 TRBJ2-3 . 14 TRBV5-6 CASIVTGPPDTQYF TGTGCCAGCATTGTGACAGGGCCTCCAGATACGCAGTATTTT
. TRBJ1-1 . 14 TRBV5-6 CASSLYRGGTEAFF TGTGCCAGCAGCTTGTATAGGGGGGGCACTGAAGCTTTCTTT
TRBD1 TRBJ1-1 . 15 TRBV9 CASSSTQGGNTEAFF TGTGCCAGCAGCTCAACGCAGGGGGGGAACACTGAAGCTTTCTTT
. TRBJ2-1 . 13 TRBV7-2 CASSAETYNEQFF TGTGCCAGCAGCGCAGAGACATACAATGAGCAGTTCTTC
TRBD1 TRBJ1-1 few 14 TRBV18 CASSPGQGNAEAFF TGTGCCAGCTCCCCCGGACAGGGAAACGCTGAAGCTTTCTTT
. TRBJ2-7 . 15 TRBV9 CASSVGASVAYEQYF TGTGCCAGCAGCGTAGGGGCTAGCGTCGCGTACGAGCAGTACTTC
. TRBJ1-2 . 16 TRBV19 CASIFRPEDSSYGYTF TGTGCCAGTATCTTCAGACCCGAGGACAGTAGCTATGGCTACACCTTC
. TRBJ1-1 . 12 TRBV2 CASSDLFTEAFF TGTGCCAGCAGTGATCTTTTTACTGAAGCTTTCTTT
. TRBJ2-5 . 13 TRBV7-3 CASSLTRGQTQYF TGTGCCAGCAGCTTAACTCGGGGTCAGACCCAGTACTTC
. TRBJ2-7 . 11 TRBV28 CASLRGGEQYF TGTGCCAGCTTAAGGGGAGGCGAGCAGTACTTC
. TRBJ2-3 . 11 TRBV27 CASSLQDTQYF TGTGCCAGCAGTTTACAAGATACGCAGTATTTT
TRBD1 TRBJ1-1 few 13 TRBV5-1 CASSWTGDLEAFF TGCGCCAGCAGCTGGACAGGCGACCTTGAAGCTTTCTTT
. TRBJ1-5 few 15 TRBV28 CASSQTPYSNQPQHF TGTGCCAGCAGTCAGACTCCCTATAGCAATCAGCCCCAGCATTTT
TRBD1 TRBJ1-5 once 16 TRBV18 CASSPQGATLNQPQHF TGTGCCAGCTCACCCCAGGGGGCCACATTAAATCAGCCCCAGCATTTT
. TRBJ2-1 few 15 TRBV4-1 CASSQAQEWADEQFF TGCGCCAGCAGCCAAGCACAGGAATGGGCCGATGAGCAGTTCTTC
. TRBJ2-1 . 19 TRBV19 CASSEGTRTLTISYNEQFF TGTGCCAGTAGCGAAGGGACAAGGACTCTAACCATCTCCTACAATGAGCAGTTCTTC
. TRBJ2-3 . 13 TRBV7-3 CASSLGSTDTQYF TGTGCCAGCAGCTTAGGTAGTACAGATACGCAGTATTTT
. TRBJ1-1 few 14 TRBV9 CASSQGGWGGEAFF TGTGCCAGCAGCCAGGGCGGATGGGGAGGGGAGGCTTTCTTT
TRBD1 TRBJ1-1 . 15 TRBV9 CASSSTGTGNTEAFF TGTGCCAGCAGCTCTACCGGGACAGGGAACACTGAAGCTTTCTTT
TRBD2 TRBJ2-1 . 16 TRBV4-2 CASSQGLAGLYNEQFF TGTGCCAGCAGCCAGGGGCTAGCGGGTCTTTACAATGAGCAGTTCTTC
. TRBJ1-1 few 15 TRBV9 CASSPYLGGAVEAFF TGTGCCAGCAGCCCATATCTTGGGGGCGCCGTGGAAGCTTTCTTT
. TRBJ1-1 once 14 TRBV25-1 CASSPRNRNTEAFF TGTGCCAGCAGTCCTAGGAATAGGAACACTGAAGCTTTCTTT
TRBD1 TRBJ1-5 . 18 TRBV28 CASSSNTGTGGFNQPQHF TGTGCCAGCAGTTCTAATACCGGGACAGGGGGCTTCAATCAGCCCCAGCATTTT
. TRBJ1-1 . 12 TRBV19 CASSATGTEAFF TGTGCCAGTAGTGCAACAGGGACCGAAGCTTTCTTT
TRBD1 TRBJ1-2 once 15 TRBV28 CASSEPSRGNYGYTF TGTGCCAGCAGCGAACCCTCCAGGGGGAACTATGGCTACACCTTC
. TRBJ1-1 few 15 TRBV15 CATSRESGVNTEAFF TGTGCCACCAGCAGAGAATCAGGGGTGAACACTGAAGCTTTCTTT
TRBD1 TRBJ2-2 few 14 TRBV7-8 CASSRGQGTGELFF TGTGCCAGCAGCAGGGGGCAGGGCACCGGGGAGCTGTTTTTT
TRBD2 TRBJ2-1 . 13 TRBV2 CASSEVLSGSEFF TGTGCCAGCAGTGAAGTCCTTAGCGGGAGTGAGTTCTTC
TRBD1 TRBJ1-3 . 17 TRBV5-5 CASSLGGQGVSGNTIYF TGTGCCAGCAGCTTGGGGGGACAGGGGGTCTCTGGAAACACCATATATTTT
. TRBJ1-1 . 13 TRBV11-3 CASSFYPNTEAFF TGTGCCAGCAGCTTCTACCCGAACACTGAAGCTTTCTTT
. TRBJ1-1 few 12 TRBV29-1 CSVLAKSTEAFF TGCAGCGTATTAGCAAAGTCCACTGAAGCTTTCTTT
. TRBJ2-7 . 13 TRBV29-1 CSVMAPETYEQYF TGCAGCGTCATGGCCCCAGAAACCTACGAGCAGTACTTC
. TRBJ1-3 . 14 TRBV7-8 CATFGAVSGNTIYF TGTGCCACCTTCGGAGCGGTCTCTGGAAACACCATATATTTT
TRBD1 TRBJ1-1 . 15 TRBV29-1 CSGGQGSGLYTEAFF TGCAGCGGAGGACAGGGGAGCGGTCTGTACACTGAAGCTTTCTTT
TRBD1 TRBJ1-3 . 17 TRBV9 CASSVVDRASSGNTIYF TGTGCCAGCAGCGTAGTGGACAGGGCCAGCTCTGGAAACACCATATATTTT
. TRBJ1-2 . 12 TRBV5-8 CASSPGSYGYTF TGTGCCAGCAGCCCGGGGAGCTATGGCTACACCTTC
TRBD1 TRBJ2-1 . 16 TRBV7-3 CASSSTGTGAYNEQFF TGTGCCAGCAGCTCCACCGGGACAGGGGCCTACAATGAGCAGTTCTTC
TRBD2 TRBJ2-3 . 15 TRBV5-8 CASRERGITTDTQYF TGTGCCAGCAGGGAGCGGGGGATAACAACAGATACGCAGTATTTT
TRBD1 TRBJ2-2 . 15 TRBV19 CASNNRGRSTGELFF TGTGCCAGTAATAACAGGGGGCGAAGCACCGGGGAGCTGTTTTTT
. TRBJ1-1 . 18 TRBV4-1 CASSPTGDGWSLDTEAFF TGCGCCAGCAGCCCCACGGGGGACGGATGGAGCTTAGACACTGAAGCTTTCTTT
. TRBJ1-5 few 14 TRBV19 CASSGSRGNQPQHF TGTGCCAGTAGTGGGTCACGCGGAAATCAGCCCCAGCATTTT
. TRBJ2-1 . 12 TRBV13 CASSLLESEQFF TGTGCCAGCAGCTTACTTGAGAGTGAGCAGTTCTTC
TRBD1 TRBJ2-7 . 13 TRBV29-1 CSVEGDRSYEQYF TGCAGCGTTGAAGGGGACAGGTCTTACGAGCAGTACTTC
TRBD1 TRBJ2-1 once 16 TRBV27 CASSLRGGREGNEQFF TGTGCCAGCAGTTTAAGAGGGGGCAGGGAAGGCAATGAGCAGTTCTTC
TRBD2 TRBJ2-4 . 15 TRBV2 CASIVAGEAKNIQYF TGTGCCAGCATTGTAGCGGGAGAGGCCAAAAACATTCAGTACTTC
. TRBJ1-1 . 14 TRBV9 CASSVRGGNTEAFF TGTGCCAGCAGCGTAAGAGGGGGGAACACTGAAGCTTTCTTT
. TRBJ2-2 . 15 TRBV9 CASSLNLQGPGELFF TGTGCCAGCAGCCTCAACTTACAGGGTCCCGGGGAGCTGTTTTTT
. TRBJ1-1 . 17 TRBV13 CASSLGPILASNTEAFF TGTGCCAGCAGCTTAGGCCCTATTCTCGCATCGAACACTGAAGCTTTCTTT
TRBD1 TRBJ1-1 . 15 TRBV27 CASKTQGESSTEAFF TGTGCCAGCAAAACCCAGGGGGAGAGTAGCACTGAAGCTTTCTTT
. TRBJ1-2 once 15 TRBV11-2 CASSNIRGVGYGYTF TGTGCCAGCAGCAACATCCGGGGGGTCGGCTATGGCTACACCTTC
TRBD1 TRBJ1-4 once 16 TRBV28 CASTFFGQDPNEKLFF TGTGCCAGCACCTTTTTTGGACAGGACCCTAATGAAAAACTGTTTTTT
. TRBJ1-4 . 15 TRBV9 CASSVEAYSGEKLFF TGTGCCAGCAGCGTAGAGGCCTATAGCGGTGAAAAACTGTTTTTT
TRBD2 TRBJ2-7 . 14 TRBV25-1 CASSEPGTSGKQYF TGTGCCAGCAGTGAGCCCGGGACCAGCGGGAAGCAGTACTTC